This T cell receptor (beta chain) was recorded in a study of blood T cell repertoires in COVID-19. The CDR3 sequence is 16 residues long. From germline, CDR1 is SGHNT and CDR2 YYREEE (reference sequence). The J segment lost 3 bases and the V segment lost 4 bases, leaving 8 bases of the junction unmatched. This table comes from immunoSEQ multiplex PCR, and its TCRdb copy is limited to in-frame clones, with some not included. The profile shows 300,000 to 350,000 clones, approximately 89% of them singletons. V and J are TRBV5-4 and TRBJ1-3, with 9 bases aligning to TRBD1. The TCR comes from a woman younger than 35 who had recovered from COVID-19. The sample taken for sequencing was peripheral blood. The CDR3: CASSTPQGADGNTIYF. In nucleotides, the CDR3 is TGTGCCAGCAGCACGCCACAGGGGGCGGATGGAAACACCATATATTTT.